Listed here are 5 T cell receptor beta chains from one sample, sequenced in a study of early T cells in non-severe SARS-CoV-2 infection. Using its own MiXCR run on the 5' RACE reads, TCRdb lists one record per CDR3 protein. The sample comprises about 60,000 distinct CDR3 sequences, about an eighth of which are singletons, and roughly 4.5% rests with the top ten. What was sequenced was whole blood. All receptors derive from an adult who was a healthcare worker with PCR-confirmed SARS-CoV-2 infection or an uninfected control (not recorded which).

This clonotype was recorded a few times. The junction differs from germline at one of its ends, possibly a read error. The J gene is TRBJ2-3, the V gene TRBV20-1; a possible D gene is TRBD2 (5 bases). Germline V gene sequence: CDR1 DFQATT, CDR2 SNEGSKA (reference sequence). This CDR3 has 14 residues. As DNA, the CDR3 is TGCAGTGCGAGAGGTTTGAGGGTCACAGATACGCAGTATTTT. Translating it yields CSARGLRVTDTQYF.

The chain couples TRBV18 to TRBJ1-1; D is undetermined. CDR1 and CDR2 (germline): KGHSH, LQKENI. CDR3 length: 13 amino acids. The V and J ends lost 0 bases and 4 bases respectively, with 6 bases between them. For the CDR3, the DNA is TGTGCCAGCTCACCACCGGGGTCCACTGAAGCTTTCTTT. Amino acid sequence: CASSPPGSTEAFF.

The table lists this clonotype with a few counts. J is TRBJ2-3 and V is TRBV9; tentative D call: TRBD2 (5 bases). V was clipped by 1 base and J by 0 bases, with 9 bases between them. This CDR3 is 15 amino acids long. Germline loops: CDR1 SGDLS, CDR2 YYNGEE. CDR3 nucleotides: TGTGCCAGCAGCGTAAACGGGGTTAGCACAGATACGCAGTATTTT. Residues: CASSVNGVSTDTQYF.

This clonotype has a count of ten or more. The chain combines TRBV5-6 with TRBJ2-2; unclear D gene. CDR1 is SGHDT and CDR2 is YYEEEE in the germline V gene. V lost 4 bases and J 6 bases, leaving 7 bases between the germline ends. The CDR3 is 12 residues long. The CDR3 nucleotides are TGTGCCAGCAGCCCTAAATCCGGGGAGCTGTTTTTT. As protein: CASSPKSGELFF.

Of note for this clonotype: This may arise from a read error, as a much more abundant clone is one base away. The chain joins TRBV5-1 to TRBJ2-3; TRBD2 is a possible D gene (5 bases). CDR3 size: 14 residues. V was pared by 5 bases and J by 4 bases, with 14 bases between. The germline CDR1 and CDR2 sequences are SGHRS and YFSETQ. The CDR3: CASRWGVASDTQYF. CDR3 nucleotides: TGCGCCAGCAGGTGGGGAGTTGCGTCAGATACGCAGTATTTT.